This entry features one T cell receptor (beta chain) sequence. Authors' data handling: Estimation of nucleated cell counts was performed using reference gene primer amplification. This table comes from immunoSEQ multiplex PCR, and its TCRdb copy is limited to in-frame clones, with some not included. D and trimming come from the DNA, and the V and J calls and clone size come from that table. The table has some 110,000 clones, 70% to 85% seen once. This entry comes from a study of blood T cell repertoires in COVID-19. At the level of the study: The United States, Italy and Spain were the sources of the acute and convalescent COVID-19 samples. Nucleic acid was either cDNA or gDNA, and it came from T cells, B-cell-depleted T cells, or PBMCs.

The CDR3 runs 15 residues. The V gene lost 5 bases and the J gene lost 3 bases, with 17 bases spanning the gap. CDR1 and CDR2 (germline): SGHRS, YFSETQ. The gene calls are TRBV5-1 and TRBJ1-1; possibly TRBD1 for D (6 bases). This receptor was identified in a woman aged 55 to 70 with acute or convalescent COVID-19. The sequenced material came from peripheral blood. Here the CDR3 reads CASSRRGRIDTEAFF. CDR3 DNA sequence: TGCGCCAGCAGTCGCAGGGGCCGGATAGACACTGAAGCTTTCTTT. Full variable domain (outside the CDR3, taken from reference TRBV5-1 and TRBJ1-1): KAGVTQTPRYLIKTRGQQVTLSCSPISGHRSVSWYQQTPGQGLQFLFEYFSETQRNKGNFPGRFSGRQFSNSRSEMNVSTLELGDSALYLCASSRRGRIDTEAFFGQGTRLTVV.